This T cell receptor (beta chain) was observed in a study of T cell responses to AZD1222 COVID-19 vaccine. Findings and caveats of the study: Donors, mostly white British, included more females; clonal diversity was possibly underestimated. Repertoires were obtained solely post-peak T cell response.

Some clones are missing from TCRdb's copy, which holds only in-frame ones; the method was immunoSEQ multiplex PCR. Of about 69,000 clones listed, around four fifths were seen once; the top ten hold around 27%. CDR1 is MNHEY, CDR2 SVGAGI, per germline. Trimming removed 8 bases from V and 5 bases from J, with 12 bases in between. This CDR3 contains 12 residues. Comments on this clone: The antigen is undetermined.

Recipients boosted at about 4 weeks or about 12 weeks are pooled. The gene calls are TRBV6-5 and TRBJ1-1; D might be TRBD1 (5 bases). The TCR comes from an adult who received the AZD1222 COVID-19 vaccine. The sample consisted of peripheral blood, taken 28 days after the second AZD1222 dose. This CDR3 reads CASGEQGTEAFF. CDR3 nucleotides: TGTGCCAGCGGCGAGCAGGGAACTGAAGCTTTCTTT.